Listed here are 32 T cell receptor beta chains from one sample, sequenced in a study of OX40 agonist ivuxolimab in advanced cancers. Profiling relied on immunoSEQ multiplex PCR, and the TCRdb table lists in-frame clones only, not all of them. Seen here are approximately 65,000 clones, roughly 84% observed once, and the top ten hold 0.38%. The sequencing used CD4+ or CD8+ T cells sorted from blood, collected in a trial of the OX40 agonist ivuxolimab. The receptor source for this set is an adult with an advanced solid tumor such as melanoma, head and neck, liver or kidney cancer.

This sequence joins TRBV27 and TRBJ2-1; 14 bases line up with TRBD2. V trimming: 1 base; J trimming: 8 bases; junction bases outside the gene matches: 16. Germline CDR1 is MNHEY and CDR2 is SMNVEV (reference sequence). The CDR3 extends over 20 amino acids. CDR3 in amino acids: CASSLYWTSGGPRSFDEQFF. The CDR3 DNA follows: TGTGCCAGCAGTTTATACTGGACTAGCGGGGGGCCCCGTAGTTTCGATGAGCAGTTCTTC.

This clone was counted a few times. The rearrangement joins TRBV6-4 to TRBJ2-6; maybe TRBD1 (7 bases). The germline V gene encodes CDR1 MRHNA and CDR2 SNTAGT. The germline V and J ends were trimmed by 5 bases and 2 bases, with 19 bases remaining between them. This CDR3 is built from 18 residues. The CDR3 region has the DNA TGTGCCAGCAGTCTGGGGGGCAGGGGGATGACTGGGGCCAACGTCCTGACTTTC. Protein: CASSLGGRGMTGANVLTF.

This clone was detected only once. The rearrangement joins TRBV19 to TRBJ1-2; possible D gene TRBD1, 5 bases. From germline, CDR1 is LNHDA and CDR2 SQIVND (reference sequence). The CDR3 totals 11 residues. Trimming left V 4 bases short and J 13 bases short, with 13 bases between. The DNA of the CDR3 is TGTGCCAGTAGTACCCGGAGGGGAAGCACCTTC. Its translation: CASSTRRGSTF.

This chain joins TRBV18 and TRBJ1-5, with D unresolved. CDR3 length: 14 residues. Germline CDR1 is KGHSH and CDR2 is LQKENI. Trimming removed 2 bases from V and 5 bases from J, with 10 bases in between. This CDR3 is CASSPGRSDQPQHF. The CDR3 region has the DNA TGTGCCAGCTCACCAGGCAGATCGGATCAGCCCCAGCATTTT.

This rearrangement joins TRBV6-6 to TRBJ2-3; 14 nucleotides line up with TRBD2. Germline CDR1 is MNHNY and CDR2 is SVGAGI (reference sequence). CDR3 length: 14 amino acids. Trimming took 6 bases from V and 8 from J; bases not matched to a gene: 4. CDR3 DNA sequence: TGTGCCAGCAGAGGGACTAGCGGGGGCGGTACGCAGTATTTT. This gives the protein CASRGTSGGGTQYF.

The CDR3 reads CASSFNPGGVGEQYF. CDR3 DNA: TGTGCCAGCAGCTTTAATCCGGGAGGCGTGGGGGAGCAGTACTTC. J is TRBJ2-7 and V is TRBV11-2; TRBD2 matches 7 bases. The length of the CDR3 is 15 residues. J was trimmed by 7 bases and V by 3 bases; bases with no gene match: 12. Germline CDR1 reads SGHAT; CDR2 reads FQNNGV.

The chain joins TRBV4-2 to TRBJ2-3, with TRBD2 matching 11 bases. CDR3 length equals 19 residues. V trimming: 0 bases; J trimming: 3 bases; junction bases outside the gene matches: 11. The germline CDR1 and CDR2 sequences are LGHNA and YNFKEQ. The CDR3 reads CASSQDPPVSGGGTDTQYF. The CDR3 bases are TGTGCCAGCAGCCAAGACCCCCCGGTTAGCGGGGGGGGAACAGATACGCAGTATTTT.

The V and J genes are TRBV5-1 and TRBJ2-6; 7 nucleotides agree with TRBD1. The junction had 10 bases not matched to a gene; V was cut back by 1 base and J by 0 bases. Per germline, CDR1 SGHRS and CDR2 YFSETQ. The CDR3 runs to 19 residues. The CDR3 DNA sequence: TGCGCCAGCAGCTTGTCTCCGGGACAGACTTTCTCTGGGGCCAACGTCCTGACTTTC. Residues: CASSLSPGQTFSGANVLTF.

The chain carries TRBV4-1 and TRBJ1-1; no firm D call. The germline V gene has CDR1 MGHRA and CDR2 YSYEKL. V shed 1 base and J shed 4 bases, with 7 bases lying between them. The CDR3 runs to 13 residues. The CDR3 nucleotides are TGCGCCAGCAGCCAAGTATGGGTCACTGAAGCTTTCTTT. Residues: CASSQVWVTEAFF.

V is TRBV27 and J is TRBJ2-2; no reliable D call. CDR1 MNHEY and CDR2 SMNVEV come from the germline V gene (reference sequence). This CDR3 is 14 amino acids long. V lost 8 bases to trimming and J lost 5 bases, with 15 bases between them. Here the CDR3 reads CASRWGYRTGELFF. CDR3 nucleotide sequence: TGTGCCAGCCGTTGGGGTTATAGGACCGGGGAGCTGTTTTTT.

The chain recombines TRBV6-6 with TRBJ1-5; D uncertain. V lost 7 bases, J lost 0 bases, and 10 bases lay in between. This CDR3 is 14 amino acids long. The V gene's germline CDR1 is MNHNY and CDR2 SVGAGI (reference sequence). DNA for the CDR3: TGTGCCAGCAAGGGAGAGGTTAGCAATCAGCCCCAGCATTTT. Translating it yields CASKGEVSNQPQHF.

The chain couples TRBV7-8 to TRBJ2-5, with TRBD1 matching 10 bases. This CDR3 spans 16 amino acids. With 2 bases clipped from V and 7 bases from J, the junction kept 10 bases outside the gene matches. The germline CDR1 and CDR2 sequences are SGHVS and FQNEAQ. CDR3 sequence reads: CASSLLSDRGRGTQYF. CDR3 bases: TGTGCCAGCAGCTTATTATCAGACAGGGGGCGTGGGACCCAGTACTTC.

CDR3 amino acids: CASSSPAVETQYF. CDR3 sequence (DNA): TGTGCCAGCAGTTCGCCCGCCGTAGAGACCCAGTACTTC. The chain combines TRBV28 with TRBJ2-5; D ambiguous. This CDR3 region has 13 residues. Germline V lookup: CDR1 MDHEN, CDR2 SYDVKM. The germline V and J ends were trimmed by 4 bases and 4 bases, with 10 bases remaining between them.

The rearrangement uses TRBV6-1 and TRBJ2-7; perhaps D is TRBD1 or TRBD2 (5 bases each). CDR1 and CDR2 from the germline V gene are MNHNS and SASEGT. This CDR3 is built from 15 residues. The ends were cut back, 7 bases at V and 3 bases at J, with 19 bases in the middle. The CDR3: CASTPNRGAGYEQYF. CDR3 bases: TGTGCCAGCACCCCAAACAGAGGGGCTGGCTACGAGCAGTACTTC.

The CDR3 DNA is TGTGCCAGCAGTGAAAGGTTGGGCGGAGCTAACTATGGCTACACCTTC. This codes for CASSERLGGANYGYTF. The rearrangement joins TRBV6-1 to TRBJ1-2; D is unresolved. V shed 2 bases and J shed 0 bases, with 13 bases lying between them. The germline V gene has CDR1 MNHNS and CDR2 SASEGT. The length of the CDR3 is 16 residues.

The chain links TRBV5-1 to TRBJ2-7, with D unclear. Germline CDR1 and CDR2: SGHRS and YFSETQ. The V end was cut by 0 bases, the J end by 2 bases, with 3 bases between. This CDR3 has 12 residues. CDR3 nucleotides: TGCGCCAGCAGCTTGGGCGCCTACGAGCAGTACTTC. Its protein is CASSLGAYEQYF.

The gene calls are TRBV5-1 and TRBJ2-5; D not certain. V lost 0 bases and J lost 4, with 7 bases in between. The CDR3 totals 13 residues. Germline CDR1 SGHRS, CDR2 YFSETQ. This chain's CDR3 is CASSLGRVETQYF. The CDR3 DNA reads TGCGCCAGCAGCTTGGGTAGGGTAGAGACCCAGTACTTC.

This clone was counted a single time. This chain joins TRBV27 and TRBJ2-2; the D gene is possibly TRBD1 (6 bases). V dropped 3 bases and J dropped 5 bases, with 19 bases sitting between them. The CDR3 covers 17 residues. The germline V gene encodes CDR1 MNHEY and CDR2 SMNVEV (reference sequence). CDR3 DNA: TGTGCCAGCAGTTTTTTGGGGCCCCGCCAGGGGACCGGGGAGCTGTTTTTT. This encodes CASSFLGPRQGTGELFF.

The V gene is TRBV7-2, the J gene TRBJ1-2; 11 bases align to TRBD1. The germline V gene encodes CDR1 SGHTA and CDR2 FQGNSA. V lost 0 bases, J lost 8 bases, and 8 bases stayed unmatched. The CDR3 covers 16 residues. CDR3: CASSLARDRGSEGYTF. The CDR3 bases are TGTGCCAGCAGCTTAGCCCGGGACAGGGGGTCAGAAGGCTACACCTTC.

The chain uses TRBV7-9 and TRBJ1-4, with 7 bases lining up with TRBD1. The CDR3 has 14 residues. The J segment lost 8 bases and the V segment lost 3 bases, leaving 6 bases of the junction unmatched. From germline, CDR1 is SEHNR and CDR2 FQNEAQ (reference sequence). The CDR3 DNA follows: TGTGCCAGCAGCTTGGGGACAGTAGGAGAAAAACTGTTTTTT. Protein: CASSLGTVGEKLFF.

The genes are TRBV19 and TRBJ2-7; TRBD1 might be the D (6 bases). Trimming took 6 bases from V and 0 from J, leaving 15 bases between them. The CDR3 is 15 residues long. The germline gives CDR1 LNHDA, CDR2 SQIVND (reference sequence). CDR3 DNA: TGTGCCAGTAGCCCCCGCCCGGACAGCTCCTACGAGCAGTACTTC. Its protein is CASSPRPDSSYEQYF.

CDR3 in amino acids: CASSPSSGLSETQYF. The CDR3 bases are TGTGCCAGCTCACCGTCTAGCGGGTTGAGTGAGACCCAGTACTTC. This chain links TRBV18 with TRBJ2-5; 8 positions match TRBD2. The CDR3 extends over 15 amino acids. V was pared by 3 bases and J by 5 bases, with 8 bases of the junction left unmatched. CDR1 and CDR2 from the germline V gene are KGHSH and LQKENI.

The rearrangement joins TRBV5-8 to TRBJ1-2, with unresolved D. The CDR3 runs to 16 residues. Trimming left V 1 base short and J 0 bases short, with 13 bases between. Germline values: CDR1 SGHTS, CDR2 YDEGEE. CDR3 sequence (DNA): TGTGCCAGCAGCTTGAAGGGTGCAGATACTAACTATGGCTACACCTTC. Amino acids: CASSLKGADTNYGYTF.

The V gene is TRBV6-6, the J gene TRBJ1-3; D remains ambiguous. Deletions cut 0 bases from V and 1 base from J, with 4 bases between. This CDR3 has 14 amino acids. Germline CDR1 and CDR2: MNHNY and SVGAGI (reference sequence). The CDR3 is CASSYSGSGNTIYF. DNA for the CDR3: TGTGCCAGCAGTTACTCAGGGTCTGGAAACACCATATATTTT.

The chain uses TRBV15 and TRBJ1-1, with a tentative D call TRBD1 (5 bases). The CDR3 sequence is 16 residues long. The germline gives CDR1 LNHNV, CDR2 YYDKDF (reference sequence). V lost 0 bases to trimming and J lost 5 bases, with 16 bases between them. DNA of the CDR3: TGTGCCACCAGCAGAGATTTGGCTGGGGCGGGGACTGAAGCTTTCTTT. This gives the protein CATSRDLAGAGTEAFF.

The CDR3 sequence is CASSRQTGNQPQHF. The CDR3 DNA sequence: TGTGCCAGCAGTCGGCAGACCGGCAATCAGCCCCAGCATTTT. This chain links TRBV6-1 with TRBJ1-5; D unclear. The CDR3 length is 14 residues. The germline gives CDR1 MNHNS, CDR2 SASEGT. The ends were cut back, 5 bases at V and 2 bases at J, with 10 bases in the middle.

This chain uses TRBV9 with TRBJ1-1; TRBD1 might be the D (5 bases). There are 15 residues in the CDR3. With 0 bases removed from V and 1 base from J, the gap between germline ends came to 10 bases. CDR1 and CDR2 from the germline V gene are SGDLS and YYNGEE. The CDR3 DNA is TGTGCCAGCAGCGTAGGGGGACTAAAGAACACTGAAGCTTTCTTT. It specifies CASSVGGLKNTEAFF. The variable domain in full, completed from reference TRBV9 and TRBJ1-1, reads DSGVTQTPKHLITATGQRVTLRCSPRSGDLSVYWYQQSLDQGLQFLIQYYNGEERAKGNILERFSAQQFPDLHSELNLSSLELGDSALYFCASSVGGLKNTEAFFGQGTRLTVV.

V usage is TRBV9 and J usage is TRBJ2-3; D gene uncertain. The CDR3 length is 15 residues. Trimming removed 0 bases at V and 8 bases at J, with 16 bases between. Germline assignment: CDR1 SGDLS and CDR2 YYNGEE. The CDR3 DNA follows: TGTGCCAGCAGCGTAGGCACGTTTAGTCAGTCTACGCAGTATTTT. It encodes CASSVGTFSQSTQYF. The full variable domain, rest sourced from reference TRBV9 and TRBJ2-3, is DSGVTQTPKHLITATGQRVTLRCSPRSGDLSVYWYQQSLDQGLQFLIQYYNGEERAKGNILERFSAQQFPDLHSELNLSSLELGDSALYFCASSVGTFSQSTQYFGPGTRLTVL.

The chain joins TRBV9 to TRBJ2-1; D is possibly TRBD1 or TRBD2 (5 bases each). V shed 0 bases and J shed 8 bases, with 15 bases lying between them. Germline V lookup: CDR1 SGDLS, CDR2 YYNGEE. The CDR3 has 15 amino acids. CDR3 loop: CASSVVGAPAHEQFF. DNA of the CDR3: TGTGCCAGCAGCGTAGTCGGGGCCCCAGCCCATGAGCAGTTCTTC.

The CDR3 DNA follows: TGTGCCAGCAGCCAAGTTGGGGAACGACAGCACCACCAGCCCCAGCATTTT. Encoded protein: CASSQVGERQHHQPQHF. The chain carries TRBV4-2 and TRBJ1-5; D perhaps matches TRBD1 (5 bases). There are 17 residues in the CDR3. V lost 1 base and J 7 bases, leaving 20 bases between the germline ends. Germline V gene lookup returns CDR1 LGHNA and CDR2 YNFKEQ.

The chain links TRBV19 to TRBJ2-2; D tentatively reads TRBD1 or TRBD2 (6 bases each). Trimming cost V 7 bases and J 0 bases, with 15 bases left between them. Germline V gene sequence: CDR1 LNHDA, CDR2 SQIVND (reference sequence). This CDR3 is built from 16 residues. CDR3 coding DNA: TGTGCCAGTATCCTCGGGGGCACTACGAACACCGGGGAGCTGTTTTTT. It translates to CASILGGTTNTGELFF.

The chain recombines TRBV14 with TRBJ1-2; D gene uncertain. V was shortened by 0 bases and J by 8 bases, with 10 bases between the two germline ends. The CDR3 length is 13 residues. Germline CDR1 and CDR2: SGHDN and FVKESK. The CDR3 sequence: CASSQDRTTGYTF. CDR3 coding DNA: TGTGCCAGCAGCCAAGACCGGACGACCGGCTACACCTTC.